These 16 T cell receptor beta chains came from one sample sequenced in a study of blood T cells in healthy people across ages. It was with a sample-barcoded 5' primer and a J-beta primer mix that a second PCR of roughly 7 to 12 cycles was run. TCRdb reanalysed the 5' RACE reads using MiXCR and keeps one entry per CDR3 protein. The table shows around 900,000 distinct CDR3 sequences, with 25% to 30% occurring only once. The specimen sequenced was blood. The receptors were sampled from a woman of 80 years or more in good health.

A remark on this clonotype: A clone one base away is much larger, so this may be a read error. The chain uses TRBV10-3 and TRBJ1-2; D may be TRBD1 (5 bases). CDR3 length equals 14 residues. CDR1 and CDR2 (germline): ENHRY, SYGVKD. Between the trimmed V and J ends, which lost 4 bases and 8 bases, there was a span of 17 bases. The CDR3 is CAISADTRAKGYTF. CDR3 DNA: TGTGCCATCAGTGCCGACACCAGGGCGAAGGGCTACACCTTC.

This clonotype was found a few times. The chain employs TRBV4-1 and TRBJ2-3, with D perhaps given as TRBD1 or TRBD2 (7 bases each). Trimming cost V 0 bases and J 8 bases, with 21 bases left between them. The germline V gene encodes CDR1 MGHRA and CDR2 YSYEKL. The CDR3 spans 17 residues. This CDR3 reads CASSQERGRTHRGTQYF. CDR3 bases: TGCGCCAGCAGCCAAGAGCGGGGGAGGACCCACAGGGGTACGCAGTATTTT.

This clonotype was observed a handful of times. Mismatch with germline at one junction end may stem from a read error. This sequence joins TRBV7-2 and TRBJ1-4; D is unclear. The CDR3 runs 13 residues. The germline V gene encodes CDR1 SGHTA and CDR2 FQGNSA. This CDR3 is CAGSSWANEKLFF. Written as DNA, the CDR3 is TGTGCCGGCAGCTCCTGGGCTAATGAAAAACTGTTTTTT.

This clonotype was observed at least ten times. The V and J genes are TRBV9 and TRBJ2-5; 13 bases map to TRBD2. This CDR3 comprises 16 residues. V lost 3 bases and J lost 5; bases outside the gene matches: 7. The germline CDR1 and CDR2 sequences are SGDLS and YYNGEE. The CDR3 DNA sequence: TGTGCCAGCAGCGCTCCGGGACTAGCGGGGATGGAGACCCAGTACTTC. Translation: CASSAPGLAGMETQYF.

This clonotype was seen repeatedly, ten times or more. The rearrangement uses TRBV3-1 and TRBJ1-2; the D gene is possibly TRBD1 (6 bases). V shed 1 base and J shed 0 bases, with 12 bases lying between them. In germline, CDR1 is LGHDT, CDR2 YNNKEL (reference sequence). CDR3 length: 16 amino acids. CDR3 sequence reads: CASSQAGQIPNYGYTF. The DNA for the CDR3 is TGTGCCAGCAGCCAAGCCGGACAGATCCCTAACTATGGCTACACCTTC.

V gene TRBV4-1 combines with J gene TRBJ2-3; no clear D gene. The CDR3 is made up of 17 amino acids. The V and J ends lost 4 bases and 2 bases respectively, with 19 bases between them. Germline CDR1 and CDR2: MGHRA and YSYEKL. The CDR3 sequence: CASSRSTAPSSTDTQYF. The CDR3 region has the DNA TGCGCCAGCAGCCGCTCGACTGCTCCTTCTTCCACAGATACGCAGTATTTT.

This chain links TRBV20-1 with TRBJ1-4, with D unresolved. The CDR3 covers 13 residues. V lost 3 bases, J lost 5 bases, and 10 bases lay in between. Germline lookup yields CDR1 DFQATT and CDR2 SNEGSKA (reference sequence). The CDR3 DNA sequence: TGCAGTGCTAGCCGGACGTCCAATGAAAAACTGTTTTTT. Its translation is CSASRTSNEKLFF.

This clonotype was observed many times. The chain employs TRBV5-5 and TRBJ2-4; no clear D gene. Trimming shortened V by 2 bases and J by 6 bases, and 6 bases separated the two germline ends. Germline V gives CDR1 SGHKS, CDR2 YYEKEE (reference sequence). CDR3 length equals 12 residues. CDR3 DNA sequence: TGTGCCAGCAGCTTTGAAGGAAACATTCAGTACTTC. Its translation: CASSFEGNIQYF.

The count of this clonotype is one. The chain uses TRBV30 and TRBJ1-2; D unclear. Germline V gene sequence: CDR1 GTSNPN, CDR2 SVGIG (reference sequence). This CDR3 spans 13 amino acids. The V end was cut by 3 bases, the J end by 7 bases, with 15 bases between. The CDR3 loop reads CAWSPGPSAGYTF. Written as DNA, the CDR3 is TGTGCCTGGAGCCCTGGGCCTTCCGCTGGCTACACCTTC.

In regard to this clonotype: One base away lies a much larger clone, so this may be a sequencing read error. This chain joins TRBV7-2 and TRBJ2-1; tentative D call: TRBD1 (6 bases). Germline CDR1 is SGHTA and CDR2 is FQGNSA. The CDR3 consists of 14 residues. V was clipped by 5 bases and J by 6 bases, with 14 bases between them. The CDR3 bases are TGTACCAGCAGCGACCCCAGGGGATCCAATGAGCAGTTCTTC. Encoded protein: CTSSDPRGSNEQFF.

On this clonotype itself: This may be a read error, as it is one base from a much larger clone. This chain links TRBV20-1 with TRBJ1-2, with D possibly being TRBD1 (5 bases). Trimming stripped 4 bases from V and 9 bases from J, with 18 bases between. The CDR3 is 13 amino acids. CDR1 is DFQATT, CDR2 SNEGSKA, per germline (reference sequence). The CDR3 sequence is CSAIDKGRRSYTF. CDR3 coding DNA: TGCAGTGCTATAGACAAGGGGAGGCGGAGCTACACCTTC.

This rearrangement joins TRBV7-9 to TRBJ2-7; D is undetermined. The V and J ends lost 1 base and 7 bases respectively, with 14 bases between them. The CDR3 contains 14 residues. The germline gives CDR1 SEHNR, CDR2 FQNEAQ (reference sequence). The CDR3 DNA sequence: TGTGCCAGCAGCTTAGTTGATAGGACCAATGAGCAGTACTTC. Translating gives CASSLVDRTNEQYF.

This clonotype was observed many times. J is TRBJ2-5 and V is TRBV7-2; no reliable D call. Germline V CDR1 and CDR2: SGHTA, FQGNSA. Trimming cost V 2 bases and J 4 bases, with 11 bases left between them. This CDR3 has 14 residues. CDR3 protein: CASSLSGFRETQYF. The CDR3, as DNA: TGTGCCAGCAGCTTATCCGGGTTCAGAGAGACCCAGTACTTC. Using reference TRBV7-2 and TRBJ2-5 for the parts outside the CDR3, the full variable domain is GAGVSQSPSNKVTEKGKDVELRCDPISGHTALYWYRQSLGQGLEFLIYFQGNSAPDKSGLPSDRFSAERTGGSVSTLTIQRTQQEDSAVYLCASSLSGFRETQYFGPGTRLLVL.

This clonotype was recorded at least ten times. This chain uses TRBV2 with TRBJ2-1; tentative D call: TRBD2 (5 bases). Germline V CDR1 and CDR2: SNHLY, FYNNEI. The V and J ends lost 8 bases and 13 bases respectively, with 12 bases between them. The CDR3 has 10 amino acids. The CDR3 DNA sequence: TGTGCCAGCGGTACCGGGAAACAGTTCTTC. Its translation is CASGTGKQFF.

The rearrangement links TRBV7-7 to TRBJ2-5; 15 bases align to TRBD2. CDR1 and CDR2 (germline): SSHAT, FNYEAQ (reference sequence). The CDR3 is made up of 18 amino acids. The CDR3 DNA is TGTGCTAGCCCACCGGGACTAGCGGGGGGACACTCCTACAATGAGCAGTACTTC. Translating it yields CASPPGLAGGHSYNEQYF.

This clonotype has just one count. The chain couples TRBV12-3 or TRBV12-4 to TRBJ1-2; possible D gene TRBD1, 6 bases. The ends were cut back, 7 bases at V and 7 bases at J, with 13 bases in the middle. This CDR3 contains 12 residues. The CDR3 sequence is CASTPGEGGYTF. The CDR3 DNA reads TGTGCCAGCACGCCAGGGGAGGGTGGCTACACCTTC.